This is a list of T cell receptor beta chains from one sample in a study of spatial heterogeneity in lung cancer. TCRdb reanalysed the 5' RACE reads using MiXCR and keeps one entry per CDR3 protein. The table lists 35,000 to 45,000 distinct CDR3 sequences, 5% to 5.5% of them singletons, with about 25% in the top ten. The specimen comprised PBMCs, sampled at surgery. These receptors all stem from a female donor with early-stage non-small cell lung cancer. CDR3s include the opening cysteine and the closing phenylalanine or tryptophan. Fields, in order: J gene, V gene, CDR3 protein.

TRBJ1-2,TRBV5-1,CASSLEGSGYTF
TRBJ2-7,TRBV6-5,CASSKTGSFYEQYF
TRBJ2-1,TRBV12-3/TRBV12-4,CASRYSGDNNEQFF
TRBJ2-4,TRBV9,CASSAPRGGAENIQYF
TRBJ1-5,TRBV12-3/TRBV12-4,CASSLGQGVNQPQHF
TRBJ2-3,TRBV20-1,CSASTVGDTQYF
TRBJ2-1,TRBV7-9,CASSSFGTGSYNEQFF
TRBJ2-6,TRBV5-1,CASSLAGNSGANVLTF
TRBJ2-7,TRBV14,CASSLGQGFNEQYF
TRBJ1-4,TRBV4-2,CASSQESGYNEKLFF
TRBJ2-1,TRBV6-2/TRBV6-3,CASSYSSILTSYNEQFF
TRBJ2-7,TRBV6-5,CASSPERTVKYF
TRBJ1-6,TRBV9,CASSVEGGTNSPLHF